These T cell receptor beta chains were read from a single sample in a study of vaccination and CD4 T cells after COVID-19. The antigens these receptors bind are not known. MiXCR, applied by TCRdb to the PCR reads, yields one record per CDR3 protein. The sample lists 8,000 or so distinct CDR3 sequences; 55% were seen once. The sample comprised CD4+ T cells from blood, cultured in vitro. All receptors derive from a human donor who had recovered from COVID-19. The CDR3 runs from the conserved cysteine through the conserved F or W. D genes are given only for firm matches. Clone size is not always given. Where it is, it says once, few, many or a class for expanded clones.

CDR3aa | CDR3nt | d_gene | v_gene | abundance | j_gene
CAIGTGNEQFF | TGTGCCATCGGGACGGGCAATGAGCAGTTCTTC | - | TRBV10-3 | once | TRBJ2-1
CASSLERGKTHEQYF | TGTGCCAGCAGCTTAGAGAGGGGGAAAACCCACGAGCAGTACTTC | - | TRBV7-6 | - | TRBJ2-7
CASNTRTGVEKLFF | TGTGCCAGCAACACACGGACAGGGGTTGAAAAACTGTTTTTT | TRBD1 | TRBV28 | - | TRBJ1-4
CASTRSSHGYTF | TGTGCCAGCACCCGGTCTTCTCATGGCTACACCTTC | - | TRBV6-1 | - | TRBJ1-2
CASSFRDGVEQYF | TGTGCCAGCAGCTTTCGGGACGGGGTCGAGCAGTACTTC | - | TRBV11-2 | - | TRBJ2-7
CASSEKGVSPLHF | TGTGCCAGCAGTGAAAAAGGAGTCTCACCCCTCCACTTT | - | TRBV6-1 | - | TRBJ1-6
CSARDQTDTQYF | TGCAGTGCTAGAGATCAAACAGATACGCAGTATTTT | - | TRBV20-1 | few | TRBJ2-3
CASSDYRGTEAFF | TGCGCCAGCAGTGATTATCGGGGCACTGAAGCTTTCTTT | - | TRBV10-1 | - | TRBJ1-1
CATSDPRQGSTDTQYF | TGTGCCACCAGTGATCCTCGACAGGGGAGCACAGATACGCAGTATTTT | TRBD1 | TRBV24-1 | - | TRBJ2-3
CATSEGLGAANTGELFF | TGTGCCACCAGTGAGGGGCTCGGTGCGGCGAACACCGGGGAGCTGTTTTTT | - | TRBV24-1 | few | TRBJ2-2
CASSVSGTAGNTIYF | TGTGCCAGTAGTGTCTCCGGGACAGCAGGAAACACCATATATTTT | TRBD1 | TRBV19 | - | TRBJ1-3
CASSQGSTALTIYF | TGCGCCAGCAGCCAGGGGTCTACCGCCCTAACCATATATTTT | - | TRBV4-1 | once | TRBJ1-3
CASRIQGGLSEAFF | TGCGCCAGCAGAATACAGGGAGGTTTGAGTGAAGCTTTCTTT | - | TRBV5-1 | - | TRBJ1-1
CASSVSTDTQYF | TGTGCCAGCAGTGTGTCCACAGATACGCAGTATTTT | - | TRBV25-1 | few | TRBJ2-3
CASSPRSNEKLFF | TGTGCCAGCAGTCCACGTTCTAATGAAAAACTGTTTTTT | - | TRBV3-1 | - | TRBJ1-4
CASSEKGRGGYTDTQYF | TGTGCCAGCAGTGAAAAGGGGCGGGGTGGGTACACAGATACGCAGTATTTT | - | TRBV6-1 | - | TRBJ2-3
CASSYSGTAPYEQYF | TGTGCCAGCAGTTACTCCGGAACAGCCCCCTACGAGCAGTACTTC | - | TRBV6-5 | few | TRBJ2-7
CASSEIAARKTQYF | TGTGCCAGCAGTGAAATTGCGGCTCGGAAGACCCAGTACTTC | - | TRBV6-1 | - | TRBJ2-5
CASSLTGINEKLFF | TGTGCCAGCAGCCTAACGGGCATTAATGAAAAACTGTTTTTT | - | TRBV5-4 | few | TRBJ1-4
CASSSGLNTEAFF | TGTGCCAGCAGCTCCGGTTTGAACACTGAAGCTTTCTTT | - | TRBV6-4 | - | TRBJ1-1
CASSPPYTTTYGCTF | TGTGCCAGCAGTCCCCCTTACACCACAACCTATGGCTGCACCTTC | - | TRBV6-2/TRBV6-3 | - | TRBJ1-2
CSARLAGGFGWSTGELFF | TGCAGTGCAAGACTAGCGGGGGGTTTCGGTTGGTCCACCGGGGAGCTGTTTTTT | TRBD2 | TRBV20-1 | - | TRBJ2-2
CSAGGESYEQYF | TGCAGTGCCGGCGGGGAGTCCTACGAGCAGTACTTC | - | TRBV20-1 | - | TRBJ2-7
CATSDGGSNEQFF | TGTGCCACCAGTGACGGGGGGAGCAATGAGCAGTTCTTC | TRBD2 | TRBV24-1 | once | TRBJ2-1
CSARGGASGELFF | TGCAGTGCTAGAGGGGGGGCCTCCGGGGAGCTGTTTTTT | - | TRBV20-1 | once | TRBJ2-2
CASSIRDPWMNTEAFF | TGTGCCAGTAGTATCCGGGACCCCTGGATGAACACTGAAGCTTTCTTT | - | TRBV19 | - | TRBJ1-1
CASSIGQGGGKANEKLFF | TGTGCCAGTAGTATAGGCCAGGGGGGAGGGAAAGCTAATGAAAAACTGTTTTTT | TRBD1 | TRBV19 | - | TRBJ1-4
CAISNSGGGTDTQYF | TGTGCCATCAGCAACAGCGGGGGCGGTACAGATACGCAGTATTTT | TRBD2 | TRBV10-3 | - | TRBJ2-3
CSALRVDTGELFF | TGCAGTGCTCTGAGGGTGGACACCGGGGAGCTGTTTTTT | - | TRBV20-1 | - | TRBJ2-2
CASRPTSPTGTSSYEQYF | TGTGCCAGTAGACCTACGTCCCCAACAGGCACGAGCTCCTACGAGCAGTACTTC | - | TRBV19 | - | TRBJ2-7
CASSQGFDGNYGYTF | TGTGCCAGCAGCCAAGGTTTCGACGGTAACTATGGCTACACCTTC | - | TRBV14 | few | TRBJ1-2
CASRDPQGPSSNSYGYTF | TGTGCCAGCAGGGATCCACAGGGGCCATCCTCAAATTCCTATGGCTACACCTTC | TRBD1 | TRBV6-1 | - | TRBJ1-2
CASSLAGTSYEQYF | TGTGCCAGCAGCTTAGCGGGGACCTCCTACGAGCAGTACTTC | - | TRBV11-2 | - | TRBJ2-7
CSAHRGGPNTGELFF | TGCAGTGCTCACCGGGGGGGCCCGAACACCGGGGAGCTGTTTTTT | TRBD2 | TRBV20-1 | - | TRBJ2-2
CASAFGGDWETQYF | TGTGCTAGTGCCTTCGGGGGGGATTGGGAGACCCAGTACTTC | TRBD2 | TRBV12-5 | - | TRBJ2-5
CASSPPGEDTQYF | TGTGCCAGCAGCCCCCCCGGGGAAGATACGCAGTATTTT | - | TRBV7-2 | few | TRBJ2-3
CASSLAPGPQGRAFF | TGTGCCAGCAGTCTCGCGCCGGGCCCCCAAGGAAGAGCTTTCTTT | - | TRBV6-1 | - | TRBJ1-1
CAAQEDNYGYTF | TGTGCCGCGCAGGAAGATAACTATGGCTACACCTTC | - | TRBV19 | - | TRBJ1-2
CASKGRGYEQYF | TGCGCCAGCAAAGGGCGGGGCTACGAGCAGTACTTC | - | TRBV10-2 | few | TRBJ2-7
CASAQQGALNVGGELFF | TGTGCCAGCGCCCAGCAGGGGGCGCTTAACGTAGGCGGGGAGCTGTTTTTT | TRBD1 | TRBV27 | - | TRBJ2-2